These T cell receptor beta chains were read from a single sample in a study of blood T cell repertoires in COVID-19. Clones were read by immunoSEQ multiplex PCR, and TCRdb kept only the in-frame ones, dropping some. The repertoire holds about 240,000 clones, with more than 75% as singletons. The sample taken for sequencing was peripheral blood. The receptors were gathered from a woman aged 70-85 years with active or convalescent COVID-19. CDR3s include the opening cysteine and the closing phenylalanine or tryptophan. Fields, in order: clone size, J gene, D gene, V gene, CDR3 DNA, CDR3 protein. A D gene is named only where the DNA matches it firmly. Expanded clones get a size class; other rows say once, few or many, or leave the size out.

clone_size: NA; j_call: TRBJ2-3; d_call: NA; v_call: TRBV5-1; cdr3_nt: TGCGCCAGCAGCTTCCTGACACTCACAGATACGCAGTATTTT; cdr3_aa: CASSFLTLTDTQYF
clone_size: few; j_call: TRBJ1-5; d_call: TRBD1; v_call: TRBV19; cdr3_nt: TGTGCCAGTAGTATTCTACAGGGGGCATATCAGCCCCAGCATTTT; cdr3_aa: CASSILQGAYQPQHF
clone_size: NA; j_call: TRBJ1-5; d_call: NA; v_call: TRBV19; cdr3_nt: TGTGCCAGTAGTATTAGGGGCTCTCAGCCCCAGCATTTT; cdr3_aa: CASSIRGSQPQHF
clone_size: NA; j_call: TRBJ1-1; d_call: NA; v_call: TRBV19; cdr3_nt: TGTGCCAGTAGGAGTGCGGACACTGAAGCTTTCTTT; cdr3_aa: CASRSADTEAFF
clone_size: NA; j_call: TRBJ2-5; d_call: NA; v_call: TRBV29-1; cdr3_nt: TGCAGCGGCGACAGACTGGGGGAGACCCAGTACTTC; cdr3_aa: CSGDRLGETQYF
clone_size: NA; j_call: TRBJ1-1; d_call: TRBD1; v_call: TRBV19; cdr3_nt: TGTGCCAGTAGTATCCTCTTCTGGACAGGGACTCTGTTTCAGAACACTGAAGCTTTCTTT; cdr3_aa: CASSILFWTGTLFQNTEAFF
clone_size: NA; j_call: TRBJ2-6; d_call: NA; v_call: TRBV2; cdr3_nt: TGTGCCAGCACGGGGTCTGGGGCCAACGTCCTGACTTTC; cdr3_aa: CASTGSGANVLTF
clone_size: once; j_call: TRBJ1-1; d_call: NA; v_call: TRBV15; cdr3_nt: TGTGCCACCAGCCGGGAGGGGACTGAAGCTTTCTTT; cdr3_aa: CATSREGTEAFF
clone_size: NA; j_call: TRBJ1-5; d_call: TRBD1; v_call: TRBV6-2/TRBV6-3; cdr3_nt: TGTGCCAGCAGTTGGTCGGGACAGAGGGAGCCCCAGCATTTT; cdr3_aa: CASSWSGQREPQHF
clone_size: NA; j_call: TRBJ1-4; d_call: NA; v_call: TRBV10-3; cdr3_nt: TGTGCCACCAACAACCTTGCAACTAATGAAAAACTGTTTTTT; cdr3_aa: CATNNLATNEKLFF
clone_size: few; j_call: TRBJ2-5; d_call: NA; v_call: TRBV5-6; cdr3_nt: TGTGCCAGCAGCTTGGATCACGGCAGGATAGAAGAGACCCAGTACTTC; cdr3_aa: CASSLDHGRIEETQYF
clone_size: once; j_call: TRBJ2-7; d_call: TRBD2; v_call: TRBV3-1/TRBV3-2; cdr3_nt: TGTGCCAGCAGCCCGTGGAGCGGGGGAGCATCCTACGAGCAGTACTTC; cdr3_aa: CASSPWSGGASYEQYF
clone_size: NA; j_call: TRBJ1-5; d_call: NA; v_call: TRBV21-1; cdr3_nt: TGTGCCAGCAGCCCCCGGCAGGGGGTACGGAGTCAGCCCCAGCATTTT; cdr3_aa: CASSPRQGVRSQPQHF
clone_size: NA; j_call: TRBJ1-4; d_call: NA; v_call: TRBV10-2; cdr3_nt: TGCGCCAGCAGGAGTGGGAGAGAACTGTTTTTT; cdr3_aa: CASRSGRELFF
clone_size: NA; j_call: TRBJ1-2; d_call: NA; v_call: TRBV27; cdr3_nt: TGTGCCAGCAGCATGGCGGGTTACTATGGCTACACCTTC; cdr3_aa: CASSMAGYYGYTF
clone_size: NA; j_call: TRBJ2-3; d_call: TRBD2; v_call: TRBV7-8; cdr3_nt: TGTGCCAGCATTCAAAGGAGCGGGGAAAGCACAGATACGCAGTATTTT; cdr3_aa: CASIQRSGESTDTQYF
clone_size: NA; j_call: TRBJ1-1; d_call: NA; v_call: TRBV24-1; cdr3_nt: TGTGCCACCAGTAACACAGGGAGCACTGAAGCTTTCTTT; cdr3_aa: CATSNTGSTEAFF
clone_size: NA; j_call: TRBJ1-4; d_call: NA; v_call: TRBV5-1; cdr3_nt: TGCGCCAGCAGCTTGGACCGGTCCCGTAATGAAAAACTGTTTTTT; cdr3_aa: CASSLDRSRNEKLFF
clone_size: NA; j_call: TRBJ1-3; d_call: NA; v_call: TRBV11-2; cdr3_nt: TGTGCCAGCAGCCCCCGCTGGCAGGGAAACACCATATATTTT; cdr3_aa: CASSPRWQGNTIYF
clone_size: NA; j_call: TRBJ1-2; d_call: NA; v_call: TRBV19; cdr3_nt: TGTGCCAGTCAGGGGATCTATGGCTACACCTTC; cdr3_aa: CASQGIYGYTF
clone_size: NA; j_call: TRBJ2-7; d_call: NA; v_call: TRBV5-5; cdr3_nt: TGTGCCAGCAGCTTGGGGACGGACAGCTACGAGCAGTACTTC; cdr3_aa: CASSLGTDSYEQYF
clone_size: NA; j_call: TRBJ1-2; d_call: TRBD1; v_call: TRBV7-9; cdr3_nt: TGTGCCAGCAGCTTAGTTGTGGGACAGGGGGCGAATGGCTACACCTTC; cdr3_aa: CASSLVVGQGANGYTF
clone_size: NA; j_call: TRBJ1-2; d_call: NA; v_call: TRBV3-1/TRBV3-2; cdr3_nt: TGTGCCAGCAGCCTATACGGGCAGGGGTATGGCTACACCTTC; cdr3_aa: CASSLYGQGYGYTF
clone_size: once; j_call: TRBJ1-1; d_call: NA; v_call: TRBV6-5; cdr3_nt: TGTGCCAGCAGATACCGGGGGGGAGCTTTCTTT; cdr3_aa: CASRYRGGAFF
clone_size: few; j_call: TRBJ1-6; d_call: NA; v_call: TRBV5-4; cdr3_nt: TGTGCCAGCAGCTTGGATTCCGCAGGATGGTCACCCCTCCACTTT; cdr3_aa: CASSLDSAGWSPLHF
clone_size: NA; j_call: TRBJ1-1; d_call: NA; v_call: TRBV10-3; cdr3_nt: TGTGCCATCAGGGGTTTCCGAGGGAACACTGAAGCTTTCTTT; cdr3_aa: CAIRGFRGNTEAFF
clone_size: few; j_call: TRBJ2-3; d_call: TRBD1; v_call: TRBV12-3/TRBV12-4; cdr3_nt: TGTGCCAGCAGCTCGGACAGGAGCACGCAGTATTTT; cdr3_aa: CASSSDRSTQYF
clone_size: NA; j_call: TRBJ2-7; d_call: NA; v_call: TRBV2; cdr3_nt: TGTGCCTCCGAGGGGGAGCAAGCCTACGAGCAGTACTTC; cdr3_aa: CASEGEQAYEQYF
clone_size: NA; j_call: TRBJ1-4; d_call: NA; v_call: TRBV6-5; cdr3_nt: TGTGCCAGCAGTCCTACAGGGTGGAATGAAAAACTGTTTTTT; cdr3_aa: CASSPTGWNEKLFF
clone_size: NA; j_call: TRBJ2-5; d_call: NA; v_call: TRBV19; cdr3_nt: TGTGCCAGTAGTTCCCGGGGGGTGGGGGCAGAGACCCAGTACTTC; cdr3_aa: CASSSRGVGAETQYF
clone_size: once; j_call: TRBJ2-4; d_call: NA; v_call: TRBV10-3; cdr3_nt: TGTGCCATCCAGGCCCGGGGAGTGGGAAACATTCAGTACTTC; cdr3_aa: CAIQARGVGNIQYF
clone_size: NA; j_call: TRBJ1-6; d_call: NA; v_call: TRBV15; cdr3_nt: TGTGCCACCAGCAGAGAAACAGGGTCGGGGTCACCCCTCCACTTT; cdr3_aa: CATSRETGSGSPLHF
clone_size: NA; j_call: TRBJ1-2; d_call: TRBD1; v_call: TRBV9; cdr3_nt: TGTGCCAGCAGCGCACCGGGACAGGGCTATGGCTACACCTTC; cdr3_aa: CASSAPGQGYGYTF